This T cell receptor beta chain stems from a study of T cells in Graves' hyperthyroidism and ophthalmopathy. CDR1 is MDHEN, CDR2 SYDVKM, per germline. V was trimmed by 5 bases and J by 5 bases, leaving 9 bases between them. This CDR3 comprises 12 residues. This clonotype was observed at least ten times. Patients aged 18 to 65 had newly diagnosed hyperthyroidism that had lasted under 2 months. From RNA transcripts, TCR beta CDR3 regions were amplified. Researchers ran a first-round RT-PCR on the TCR CDR3 using the HTBI primer set. TCRdb itself ran the multiplex PCR reads through MiXCR, one entry per CDR3 protein. The sample holds a few hundred thousand distinct CDR3 sequences, less than 25% seen once.

The TCR was taken from a man between 18 and 35 years old with Graves' hyperthyroidism. The sample was blood. J is TRBJ2-5 and V is TRBV28, with D perhaps TRBD1 or TRBD2 (5 bases each). DNA for the CDR3: TGTGCCAGCAGTCCGTGGGGGGAGACCCAGTACTTC. This encodes CASSPWGETQYF.